Sequencing of this T cell receptor beta chain was carried out in a study of response to subunit inactivated influenza vaccine. The length of the CDR3 is 19 residues. V shed 3 bases and J 6 bases; nucleotides not matched to a gene: 18. Looked up from germline, CDR1 is WSHSY and CDR2 is SAAADI. TCRdb reprocessed the RT-PCR reads with MiXCR, giving one entry per CDR3 protein. The profile shows around 790,000 distinct CDR3 sequences, about 20% of them singletons. The material sequenced was PBMCs from blood, taken less than 6 days after vaccination. This clonotype originated in a man in his forties or fifties who received an inactivated influenza vaccine. The rearrangement joins TRBV10-2 to TRBJ2-2; 8 nucleotides agree with TRBD1. In DNA form, the CDR3 reads TGCGCCAGCAGTGAAGTAATTGGGAGGACAGGGAGGACCGCCGGGGAGCTGTTTTTT. Translation: CASSEVIGRTGRTAGELFF.